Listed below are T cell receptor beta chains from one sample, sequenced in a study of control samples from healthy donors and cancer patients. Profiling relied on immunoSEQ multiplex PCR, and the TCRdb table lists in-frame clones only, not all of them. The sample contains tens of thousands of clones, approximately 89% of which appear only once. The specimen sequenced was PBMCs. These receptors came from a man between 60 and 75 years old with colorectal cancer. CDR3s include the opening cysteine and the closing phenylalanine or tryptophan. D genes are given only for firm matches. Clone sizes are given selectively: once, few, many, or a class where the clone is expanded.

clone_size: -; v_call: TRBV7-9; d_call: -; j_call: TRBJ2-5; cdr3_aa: CASSSGTTFGETQYF; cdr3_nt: TGTGCCAGCAGCTCCGGGACGACCTTTGGGGAGACCCAGTACTTC
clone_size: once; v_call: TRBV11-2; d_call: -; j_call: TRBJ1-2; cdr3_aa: CASSLADVGYGYTF; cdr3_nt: TGTGCCAGCAGCTTAGCGGACGTGGGCTATGGCTACACCTTC
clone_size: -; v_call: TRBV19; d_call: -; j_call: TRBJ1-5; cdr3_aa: CASSISTALQPQHF; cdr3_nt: TGTGCCAGTAGTATCTCGACAGCACTTCAACCCCAGCATTTT
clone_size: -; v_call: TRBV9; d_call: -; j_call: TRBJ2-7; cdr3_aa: CASSTHSGNSYEQYF; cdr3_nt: TGTGCCAGCAGCACCCATAGCGGAAACTCCTACGAGCAGTACTTC
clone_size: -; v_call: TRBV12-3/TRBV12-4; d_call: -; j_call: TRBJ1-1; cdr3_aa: CASSYTRNTEAFF; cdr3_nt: TGTGCCAGCAGTTACACACGGAACACTGAAGCTTTCTTT
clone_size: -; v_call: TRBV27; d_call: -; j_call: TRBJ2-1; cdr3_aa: CASSPDGPGFSYNEQFF; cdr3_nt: TGTGCCAGCAGTCCTGACGGCCCCGGGTTCTCCTACAATGAGCAGTTCTTC
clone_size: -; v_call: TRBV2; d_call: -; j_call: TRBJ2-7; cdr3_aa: CASSEARGQYF; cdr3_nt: TGTGCCAGCAGTGAAGCTAGGGGCCAGTACTTC
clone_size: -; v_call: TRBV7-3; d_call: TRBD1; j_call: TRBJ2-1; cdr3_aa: CASSTDRGGYNEQFF; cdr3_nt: TGTGCCAGCAGCACGGACAGGGGCGGCTACAATGAGCAGTTCTTC
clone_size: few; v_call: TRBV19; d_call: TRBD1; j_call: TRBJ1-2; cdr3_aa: CASSTRQGNSGYTF; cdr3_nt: TGTGCCAGTAGTACCCGACAGGGGAACTCTGGCTACACCTTC
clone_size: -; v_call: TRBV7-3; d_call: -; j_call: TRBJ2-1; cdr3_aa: CASSLGSTGIYNEQFF; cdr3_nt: TGTGCCAGCAGCTTAGGTTCGACAGGTATATACAATGAGCAGTTCTTC
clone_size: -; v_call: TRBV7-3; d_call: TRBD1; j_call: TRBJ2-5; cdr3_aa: CASSQGAQETQYF; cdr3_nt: TGTGCCAGCAGTCAGGGGGCTCAAGAGACCCAGTACTTC
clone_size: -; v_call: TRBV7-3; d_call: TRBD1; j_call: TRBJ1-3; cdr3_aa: CASSSSDREASGNTIYF; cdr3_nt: TGTGCCAGCAGCTCATCAGACAGGGAGGCCTCTGGAAACACCATATATTTT
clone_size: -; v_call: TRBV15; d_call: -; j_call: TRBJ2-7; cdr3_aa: CATSRGDSRQYF; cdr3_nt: TGTGCCACCAGCAGAGGAGACAGCCGACAGTACTTC
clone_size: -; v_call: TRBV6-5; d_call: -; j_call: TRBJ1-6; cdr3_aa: CASSSVSSSSPLHF; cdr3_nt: TGTGCCAGCAGCTCAGTTTCGTCAAGTTCACCCCTCCACTTT
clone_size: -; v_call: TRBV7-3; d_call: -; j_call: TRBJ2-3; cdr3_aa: CASSHPGGAGTDTQYF; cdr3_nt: TGTGCCAGCAGCCACCCAGGAGGGGCGGGCACAGATACGCAGTATTTT
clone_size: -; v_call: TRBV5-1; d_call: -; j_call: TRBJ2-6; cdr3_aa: CASSLVLSGANVLTF; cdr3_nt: TGCGCCAGCAGCTTGGTTCTTTCTGGGGCCAACGTCCTGACTTTC
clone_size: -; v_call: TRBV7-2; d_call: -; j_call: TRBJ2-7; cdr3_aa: CASSSAGISYEQYF; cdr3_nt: TGTGCCAGCAGCTCGGCGGGGATCTCCTACGAGCAGTACTTC
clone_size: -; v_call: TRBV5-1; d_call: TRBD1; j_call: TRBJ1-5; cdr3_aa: CASSLPGGDSCNQPQHF; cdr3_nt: TGCGCCAGCAGCTTACCAGGGGGCGACTCGTGCAATCAGCCCCAGCATTTT
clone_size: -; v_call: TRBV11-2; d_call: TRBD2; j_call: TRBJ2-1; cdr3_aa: CASSLPGLLYNEQFF; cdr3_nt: TGTGCCAGCAGCTTACCGGGACTACTATACAATGAGCAGTTCTTC
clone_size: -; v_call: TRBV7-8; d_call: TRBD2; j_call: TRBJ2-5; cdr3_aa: CASSLVLAGGPETQYF; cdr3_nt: TGTGCCAGCAGCTTAGTGCTAGCGGGGGGCCCCGAGACCCAGTACTTC
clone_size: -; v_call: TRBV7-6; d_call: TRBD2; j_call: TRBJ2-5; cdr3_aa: CASSRWTSRAQETQYF; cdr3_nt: TGTGCCAGCAGCCGATGGACTAGCAGGGCACAAGAGACCCAGTACTTC
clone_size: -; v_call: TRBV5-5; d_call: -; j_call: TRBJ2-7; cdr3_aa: CASSPLGTSYEQYF; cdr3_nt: TGTGCCAGCAGCCCCCTAGGGACATCCTACGAGCAGTACTTC
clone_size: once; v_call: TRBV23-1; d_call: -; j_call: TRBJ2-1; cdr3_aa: CASSQSGRSYNEQFF; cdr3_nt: TGCGCCAGCAGTCAATCAGGCAGGAGCTACAATGAGCAGTTCTTC
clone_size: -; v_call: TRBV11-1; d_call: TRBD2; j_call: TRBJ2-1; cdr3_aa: CASSPRTSGEYNEQFF; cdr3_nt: TGTGCCAGCAGCCCCCGGACTAGCGGGGAATACAATGAGCAGTTCTTC
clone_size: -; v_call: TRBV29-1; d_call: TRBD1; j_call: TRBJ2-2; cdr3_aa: CSVEDLGRGTGELFF; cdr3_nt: TGCAGCGTTGAAGATCTTGGCAGGGGGACCGGGGAGCTGTTTTTT
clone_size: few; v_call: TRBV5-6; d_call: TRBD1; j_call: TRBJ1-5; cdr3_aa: CASSHGQGRYQPQHF; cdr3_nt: TGTGCCAGCAGTCACGGACAGGGTCGTTATCAGCCCCAGCATTTT
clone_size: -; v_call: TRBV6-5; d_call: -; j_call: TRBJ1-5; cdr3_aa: CASIWDSNQPQHF; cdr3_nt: TGTGCCAGCATTTGGGATAGCAATCAGCCCCAGCATTTT
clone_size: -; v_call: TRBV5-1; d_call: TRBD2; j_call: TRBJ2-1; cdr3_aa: CASSVQTSGGWNEQFF; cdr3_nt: TGCGCCAGCAGCGTACAAACTAGCGGGGGCTGGAATGAGCAGTTCTTC
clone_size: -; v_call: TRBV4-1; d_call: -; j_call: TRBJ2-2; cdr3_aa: CASSQEVGELFF; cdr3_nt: TGCGCCAGCAGCCAAGAGGTCGGGGAGCTGTTTTTT
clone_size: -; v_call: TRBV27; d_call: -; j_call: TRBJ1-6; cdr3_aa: CASTEGNSPLHF; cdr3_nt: TGTGCCAGCACAGAAGGGAATTCACCCCTCCACTTT
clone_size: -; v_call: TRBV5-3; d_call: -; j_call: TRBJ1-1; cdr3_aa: CARSSLPGPSPNTEAFF; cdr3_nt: TGTGCCAGAAGCTCCTTACCGGGCCCCTCCCCGAACACTGAAGCTTTCTTT
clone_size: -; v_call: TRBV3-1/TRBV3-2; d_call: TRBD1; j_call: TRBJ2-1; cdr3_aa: CASSLDRGGDNEQFF; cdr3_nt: TGTGCCAGCAGCCTCGACAGGGGGGGGGACAATGAGCAGTTCTTC
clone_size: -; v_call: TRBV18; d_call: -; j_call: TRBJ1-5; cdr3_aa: CASSTGSNQPQHF; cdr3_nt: TGTGCCAGCTCCACGGGCAGTAATCAGCCCCAGCATTTT
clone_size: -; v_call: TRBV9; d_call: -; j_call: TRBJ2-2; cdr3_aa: CASNPHPSGFNTGELFF; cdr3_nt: TGTGCCAGCAACCCTCACCCCTCTGGGTTTAACACCGGGGAGCTGTTTTTT
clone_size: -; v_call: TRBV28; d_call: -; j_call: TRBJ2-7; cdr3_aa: CASSLMGYEQYF; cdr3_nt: TGTGCCAGCAGTTTAATGGGGTACGAGCAGTACTTC
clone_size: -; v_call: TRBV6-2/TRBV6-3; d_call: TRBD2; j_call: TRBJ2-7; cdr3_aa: CASSIKRGGEQYF; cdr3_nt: TGTGCCAGCAGCATAAAGCGGGGTGGGGAGCAGTACTTC
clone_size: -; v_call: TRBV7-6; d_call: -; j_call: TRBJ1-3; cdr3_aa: CASSPAPRSSGNTIYF; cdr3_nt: TGTGCCAGCAGCCCAGCTCCTCGAAGCTCTGGAAACACCATATATTTT